The 9 T cell receptor beta chains listed next were all sequenced from one sample in a study of Ad26.COV2.S vaccination and SARS-CoV-2 variants. The treatment was: roughly 19 received Ad26.COV2.S at low or high dose, single or two shots; 5 received placebo; per-sample allocation not given. Each sample was drawn 63 days after the first injection (of vaccine or placebo). Repertoires were generated with immunoSEQ multiplex PCR, while TCRdb's copy carries only in-frame clones and drops some. The sample comprises about 350,000 clones, about 85% of which are singletons, and 3% to 4% rests with the top ten. The sample here was peripheral blood, taken in a trial of Ad26.COV2.S vaccine versus placebo. Source of these receptors: a person aged 18-65 years who received the Ad26.COV2.S COVID-19 vaccine or a placebo.

The chain carries TRBV5-1 and TRBJ1-1; D uncertain. Trimming removed 2 bases at V and 4 bases at J, with 12 bases between. From germline, CDR1 is SGHRS and CDR2 YFSETQ. There are 14 residues in the CDR3. CDR3 loop: CASSFDGSSTEAFF. DNA for the CDR3: TGCGCCAGCAGCTTTGATGGGTCTAGCACTGAAGCTTTCTTT.

This chain connects TRBV3-1 (or the pseudogene TRBV3-2) to TRBJ2-2, with TRBD2 matching 8 bases. The CDR3 loop spans 14 amino acids. V shed 1 base and J 5 bases; nucleotides not matched to a gene: 0. Germline-derived CDR1 and CDR2 are LGHDT and YNNKEL (reference sequence). The CDR3 loop reads CASSQAGGTGELFF. In DNA, the CDR3 is TGTGCCAGCAGCCAAGCGGGGGGGACCGGGGAGCTGTTTTTT.

The chain combines TRBV9 with TRBJ2-5; 8 bases map to TRBD2. Trimming cost V 3 bases and J 2 bases; bases outside gene matches: 6. Germline V gene sequence: CDR1 SGDLS, CDR2 YYNGEE. The CDR3 length is 15 residues. DNA of the CDR3: TGTGCCAGCAGCGCCTCCCGCGGGGGGCAAGAGACCCAGTACTTC. This gives the protein CASSASRGGQETQYF.

The CDR3 region is CASSQEPFGGGRYEQYF. DNA for the CDR3: TGCGCCAGCAGCCAAGAGCCGTTCGGGGGGGGCCGCTACGAGCAGTACTTC. The chain joins TRBV4-3 to TRBJ2-7; 8 bases are a match to TRBD2. The CDR3 runs 17 residues. Germline lookup yields CDR1 LGHNA and CDR2 YSLEER. The trim removed 0 bases at V and 3 bases at J, leaving 10 bases unmatched.

This clone was observed once. The V call is TRBV9, the J call TRBJ2-5; perhaps D is TRBD1 or TRBD2 (5 bases each). The CDR3 consists of 13 residues. V gave up 0 bases and J gave up 11 bases, with 14 bases separating them. Per germline, CDR1 SGDLS and CDR2 YYNGEE. This CDR3 is CASSVAGPADQYF. The CDR3 nucleotides are TGTGCCAGCAGCGTAGCGGGGCCGGCGGATCAGTACTTC.

The J gene is TRBJ1-4, the V gene TRBV2; the D is unclear. The germline V gene has CDR1 SNHLY and CDR2 FYNNEI. V shed 6 bases and J shed 4 bases, with 12 bases lying between them. The CDR3 sequence is 14 residues long. The CDR3 spells CASSPLTSNEKLFF. CDR3 DNA: TGTGCCAGCAGCCCGCTTACGAGTAATGAAAAACTGTTTTTT.

The V call is TRBV6-2 or TRBV6-3, the J call TRBJ2-7; D might be TRBD1 or TRBD2, each matching 5 bases. The germline CDR1 and CDR2 sequences are MNHEY and SVGEGT. Trimming removed 5 bases at V and 3 bases at J, with 14 bases between. The CDR3 totals 14 residues. CDR3 amino acids: CASSGLGESYEQYF. CDR3 nucleotides: TGTGCCAGCAGTGGGCTGGGGGAAAGCTACGAGCAGTACTTC.

This sequence joins TRBV29-1 and TRBJ2-7; 8 bases line up with TRBD1. Germline V gene sequence: CDR1 SQVTM, CDR2 ANQGSEA. The CDR3 length is 13 residues. The J segment lost 2 bases and the V segment lost 8 bases, leaving 8 bases of the junction unmatched. The CDR3 coding sequence is TGCAGCACAACAGGACAGGGCCCCTACGAGCAGTACTTC. Protein product: CSTTGQGPYEQYF.

The CDR3 sequence is CASAGRTYEQYF. CDR3 sequence (DNA): TGTGCCAGCGCGGGACGGACCTACGAGCAGTACTTC. V usage is TRBV28 and J usage is TRBJ2-7; possible D gene TRBD2, 6 bases. Trimming stripped 8 bases from V and 2 bases from J, with 10 bases between. Germline CDR1 is MDHEN and CDR2 is SYDVKM. The CDR3 is 12 amino acids.